This TCR beta chain was retrieved from a study of T cells in Graves' hyperthyroidism and ophthalmopathy. Study-level findings and limits: Most expanded thyroid clonotypes above 0.001 also appeared in blood.

There are many counts of this clonotype. Its antigen is still unknown. The study defined stable Graves' hyperthyroidism as no ophthalmopathy progression within 18 months. Orbital computed tomography, thyroid ultrasound, serum thyroxine and TRAb, and clinical symptoms together informed the diagnoses. PBMCs stemmed from 8.5 to 10 ml fresh peripheral blood. CDR1 is SGHRS and CDR2 is YFSETQ in the germline V gene. V lost 6 bases, J lost 4 bases, and 16 bases lay in between. This CDR3 has 14 residues. Amplification yielded TCR beta CDR3 regions, with RNA transcripts as the source. TCR CDR3 underwent first-round RT-PCR with the HTBI primer set. TCRdb used MiXCR to reprocess the multiplex PCR reads, holding one entry per CDR3 protein. Among 500,000 to 600,000 distinct CDR3 sequences, around 15% were seen once, and the ten largest hold 15% to 20%.

This sequence was found in a woman between 18 and 29 years old with Graves' hyperthyroidism. V is TRBV5-1 and J is TRBJ1-1, with D possibly matching TRBD1 (5 bases). Sequencing was performed on blood. Here the CDR3 reads CASIADSVATEAFF. CDR3 nucleotides: TGCGCCAGCATTGCTGACAGTGTGGCCACTGAAGCTTTCTTT.